This T cell receptor beta chain emerged from a study of blood T cell repertoires in COVID-19. Background on the study: Material from acute and convalescent COVID-19 was sourced from the United States, Italy and Spain.

The authors' processing: By means of reference gene primer amplification, nucleated cell counts were estimated. TCRdb's table, derived via immunoSEQ multiplex PCR, lists solely in-frame clones and lacks some. V, J and clone size derive from that table, while D and trimming were established from the DNA sequence. This table holds about 100,000 clones, roughly 80% found once. The source material was peripheral blood. The clonotype originates from a man in his fifties with active or convalescent COVID-19.

CDR3: CASSQEGSLSSYEQYF. The CDR3 nucleotides read TGTGCCAGCAGCCAAGAGGGTAGCCTTAGCTCCTACGAGCAGTACTTC. The genes are TRBV3-1 (or the pseudogene TRBV3-2) and TRBJ2-7; D is undetermined. This CDR3 is 16 amino acids long. Germline V gene sequence: CDR1 LGHDT, CDR2 YNNKEL (reference sequence). V was shortened by 0 bases and J by 0 bases, with 12 bases between the two germline ends.